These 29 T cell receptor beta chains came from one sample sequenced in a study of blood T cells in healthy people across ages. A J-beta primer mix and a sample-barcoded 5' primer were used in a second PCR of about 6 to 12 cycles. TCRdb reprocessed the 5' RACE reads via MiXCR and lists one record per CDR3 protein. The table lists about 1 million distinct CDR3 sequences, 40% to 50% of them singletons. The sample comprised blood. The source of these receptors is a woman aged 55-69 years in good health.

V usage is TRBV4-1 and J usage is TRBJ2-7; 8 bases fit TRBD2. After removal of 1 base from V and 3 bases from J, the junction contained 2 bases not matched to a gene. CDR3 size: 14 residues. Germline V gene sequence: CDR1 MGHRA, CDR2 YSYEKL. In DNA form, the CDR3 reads TGCGCCAGCAGCCAAGCAGCGGGAGTCTACGAGCAGTACTTC. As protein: CASSQAAGVYEQYF.

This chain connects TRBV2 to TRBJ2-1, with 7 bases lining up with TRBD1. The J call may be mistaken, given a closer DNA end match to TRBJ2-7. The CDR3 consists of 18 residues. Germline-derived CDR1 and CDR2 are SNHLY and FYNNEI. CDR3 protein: CASSEAGTGTDAYNEQYF. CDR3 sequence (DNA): TGTGCCAGCAGTGAAGCCGGCACCGGGACAGATGCCTACAATGAGCAGTACTTC.

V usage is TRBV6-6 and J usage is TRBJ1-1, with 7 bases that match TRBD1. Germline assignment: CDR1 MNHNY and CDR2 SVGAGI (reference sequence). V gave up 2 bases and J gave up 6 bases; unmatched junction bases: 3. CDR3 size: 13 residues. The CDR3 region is CASSYTGDSEAFF. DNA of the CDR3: TGTGCCAGCAGTTACACAGGGGATTCTGAAGCTTTCTTT.

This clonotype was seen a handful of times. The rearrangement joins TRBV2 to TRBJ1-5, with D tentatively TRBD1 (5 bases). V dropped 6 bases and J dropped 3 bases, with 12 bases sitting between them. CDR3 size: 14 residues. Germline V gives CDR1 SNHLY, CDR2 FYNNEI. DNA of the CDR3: TGTGCCAGCAGACCTAGGGGCGCCAATCAGCCCCAGCATTTT. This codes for CASRPRGANQPQHF.

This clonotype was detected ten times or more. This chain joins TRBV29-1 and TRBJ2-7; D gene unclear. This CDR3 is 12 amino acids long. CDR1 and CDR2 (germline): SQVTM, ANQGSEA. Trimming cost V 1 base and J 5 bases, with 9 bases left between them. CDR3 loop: CSVEVGPHEQYF. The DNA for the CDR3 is TGCAGCGTTGAAGTCGGGCCTCACGAGCAGTACTTC.

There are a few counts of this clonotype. The CDR3 is CASSVEATSGANVLTF. The CDR3 region has the DNA TGTGCCAGCAGCGTAGAGGCAACCTCTGGGGCCAACGTCCTGACTTTC. The chain joins TRBV9 to TRBJ2-6; D is undetermined. V was trimmed by 0 bases and J by 0 bases, leaving 7 bases between them. CDR1 and CDR2 (germline): SGDLS, YYNGEE. This CDR3 is built from 16 residues.

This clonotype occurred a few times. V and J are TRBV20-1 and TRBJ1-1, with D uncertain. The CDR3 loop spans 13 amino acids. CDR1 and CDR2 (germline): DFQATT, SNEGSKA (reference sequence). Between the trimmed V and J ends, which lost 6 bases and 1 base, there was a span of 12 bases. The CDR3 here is CSAPRARNTEAFF. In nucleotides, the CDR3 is TGCAGTGCACCTCGGGCCCGGAACACTGAAGCTTTCTTT.

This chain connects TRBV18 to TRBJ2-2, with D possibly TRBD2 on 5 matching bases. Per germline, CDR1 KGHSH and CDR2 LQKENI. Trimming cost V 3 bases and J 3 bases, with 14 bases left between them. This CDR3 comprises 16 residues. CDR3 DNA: TGTGCCAGCTCACCTTGCCCGACTACCCACACCGGGGAGCTGTTTTTT. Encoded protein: CASSPCPTTHTGELFF.

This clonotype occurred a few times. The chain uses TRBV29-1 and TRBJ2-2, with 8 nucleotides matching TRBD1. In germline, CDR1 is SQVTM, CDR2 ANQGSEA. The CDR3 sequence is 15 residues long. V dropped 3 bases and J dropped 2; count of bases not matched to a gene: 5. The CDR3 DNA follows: TGCAGCGTTGATTATGGACAGGGTAACACCGGGGAGCTGTTTTTT. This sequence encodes CSVDYGQGNTGELFF.

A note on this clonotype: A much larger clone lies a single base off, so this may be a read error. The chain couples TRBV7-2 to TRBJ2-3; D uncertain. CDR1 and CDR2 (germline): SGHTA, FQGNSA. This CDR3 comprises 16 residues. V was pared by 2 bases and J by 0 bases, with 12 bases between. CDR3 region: CASSLSQAMSTDTQYF. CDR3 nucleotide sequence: TGTGCCAGCAGCTTATCGCAAGCTATGAGCACAGATACGCAGTATTTT.

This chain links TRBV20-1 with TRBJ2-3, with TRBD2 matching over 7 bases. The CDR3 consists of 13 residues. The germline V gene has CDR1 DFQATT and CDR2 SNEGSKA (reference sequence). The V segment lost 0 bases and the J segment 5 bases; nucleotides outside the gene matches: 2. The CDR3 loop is CSARELAGDTQYF. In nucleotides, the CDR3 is TGCAGTGCTAGAGAGTTAGCGGGAGATACGCAGTATTTT.

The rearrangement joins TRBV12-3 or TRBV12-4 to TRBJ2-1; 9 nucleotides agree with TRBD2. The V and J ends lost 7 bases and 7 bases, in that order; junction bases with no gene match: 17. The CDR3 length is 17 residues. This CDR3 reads CASKSDLAGWGQNEQFF. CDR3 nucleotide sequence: TGTGCCAGCAAATCCGACCTAGCGGGATGGGGGCAGAATGAGCAGTTCTTC.

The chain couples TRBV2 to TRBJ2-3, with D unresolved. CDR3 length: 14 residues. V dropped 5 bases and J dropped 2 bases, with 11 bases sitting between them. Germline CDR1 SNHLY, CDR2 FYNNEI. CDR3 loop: CASSPQCFTDTQYF. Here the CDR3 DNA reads TGTGCCAGCAGTCCCCAATGTTTCACAGATACGCAGTATTTT.

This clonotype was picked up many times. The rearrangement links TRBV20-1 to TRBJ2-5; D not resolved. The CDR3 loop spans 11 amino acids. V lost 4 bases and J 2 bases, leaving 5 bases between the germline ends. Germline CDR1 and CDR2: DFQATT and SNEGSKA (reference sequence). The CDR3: CSATKQETQYF. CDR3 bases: TGCAGTGCTACCAAGCAAGAGACCCAGTACTTC.

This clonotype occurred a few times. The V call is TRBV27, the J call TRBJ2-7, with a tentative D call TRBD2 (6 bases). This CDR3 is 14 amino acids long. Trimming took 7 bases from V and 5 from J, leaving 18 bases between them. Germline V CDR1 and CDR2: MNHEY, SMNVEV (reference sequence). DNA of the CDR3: TGTGCCAGCAAGAGGTTAGCGGATAGGGACGAGCAGTACTTC. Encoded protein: CASKRLADRDEQYF.

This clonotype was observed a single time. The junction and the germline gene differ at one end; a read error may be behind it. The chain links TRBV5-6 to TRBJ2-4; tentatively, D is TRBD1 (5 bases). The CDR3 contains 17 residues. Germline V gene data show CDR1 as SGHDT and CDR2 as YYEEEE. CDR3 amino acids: CASSLNGPGPAKNSQYF. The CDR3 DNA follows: TGTGCCAGCAGCTTGAACGGCCCAGGGCCAGCCAAAAACAGTCAGTACTTC.

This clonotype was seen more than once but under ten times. CDR3 sequence reads: CASSVVSSSSEEQYF. CDR3 nucleotide sequence: TGTGCCAGCAGCGTTGTTAGCAGCAGTTCCGAAGAGCAGTACTTC. J is TRBJ2-5 and V is TRBV9; the D is unclear. Germline V CDR1 and CDR2: SGDLS, YYNGEE. CDR3 length: 15 amino acids. The germline V and J ends were trimmed by 2 bases and 11 bases, with 22 bases remaining between them.

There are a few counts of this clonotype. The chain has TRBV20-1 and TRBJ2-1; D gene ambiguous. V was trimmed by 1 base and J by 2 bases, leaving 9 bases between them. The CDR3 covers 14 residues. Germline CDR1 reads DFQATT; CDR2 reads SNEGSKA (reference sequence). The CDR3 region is CSARVLTAYNEQFF. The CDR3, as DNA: TGCAGTGCTAGAGTTCTAACAGCCTACAATGAGCAGTTCTTC.

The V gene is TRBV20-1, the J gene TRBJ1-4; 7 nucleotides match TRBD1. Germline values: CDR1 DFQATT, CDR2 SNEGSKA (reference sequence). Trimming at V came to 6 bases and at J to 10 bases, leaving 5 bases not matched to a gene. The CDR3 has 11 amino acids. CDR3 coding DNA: TGCAGTGCGCACAGGGGAGGAAAACTGTTTTTT. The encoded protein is CSAHRGGKLFF.

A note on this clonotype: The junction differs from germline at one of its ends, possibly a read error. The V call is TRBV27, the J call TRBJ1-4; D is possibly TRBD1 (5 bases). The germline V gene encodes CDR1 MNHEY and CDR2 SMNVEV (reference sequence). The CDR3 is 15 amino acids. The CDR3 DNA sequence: TGTGCCAGCAGTTTACAGGGACGGCTTAATGAAAAACCGTTTTTT. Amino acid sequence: CASSLQGRLNEKPFF.

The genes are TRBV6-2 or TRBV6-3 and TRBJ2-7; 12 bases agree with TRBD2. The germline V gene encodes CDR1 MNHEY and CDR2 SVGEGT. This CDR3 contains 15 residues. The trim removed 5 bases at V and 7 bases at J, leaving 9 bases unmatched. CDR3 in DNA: TGTGCCAGCAGTGCTGAACTAGCGGGAGGTGGGGAGCAGTACTTC. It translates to CASSAELAGGGEQYF.

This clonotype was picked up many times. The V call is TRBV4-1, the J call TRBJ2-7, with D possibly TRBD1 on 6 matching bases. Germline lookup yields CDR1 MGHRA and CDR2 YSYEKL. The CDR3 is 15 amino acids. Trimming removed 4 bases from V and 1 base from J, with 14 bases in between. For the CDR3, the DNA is TGCGCCAGCAGCCCGACCACGCAGGGGTCCTACGAGCAGTACTTC. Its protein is CASSPTTQGSYEQYF.

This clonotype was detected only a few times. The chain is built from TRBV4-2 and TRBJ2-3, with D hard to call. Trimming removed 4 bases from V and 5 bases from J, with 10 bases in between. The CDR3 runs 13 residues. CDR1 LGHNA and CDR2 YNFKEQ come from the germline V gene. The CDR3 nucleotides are TGTGCCAGCAGCCTCCGTCGTCAAGATACGCAGTATTTT. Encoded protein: CASSLRRQDTQYF.

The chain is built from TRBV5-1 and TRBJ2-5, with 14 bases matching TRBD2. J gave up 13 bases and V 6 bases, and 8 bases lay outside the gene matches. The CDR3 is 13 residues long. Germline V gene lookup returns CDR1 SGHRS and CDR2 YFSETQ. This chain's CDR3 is CASTQTSGRDWYF. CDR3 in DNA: TGCGCCAGCACCCAGACTAGCGGGAGGGACTGGTACTTC.

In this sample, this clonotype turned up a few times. The CDR3 DNA reads TGCAGTGTCGAGCGGGAGATTTCCACCATGTTCTTC. This sequence encodes CSVEREISTMFF. The J gene is TRBJ2-1, the V gene TRBV20-1; 8 positions match TRBD2. The CDR3 contains 12 residues. Germline CDR1 reads DFQATT; CDR2 reads SNEGSKA (reference sequence). V dropped 7 bases and J dropped 15; count of bases not matched to a gene: 14.

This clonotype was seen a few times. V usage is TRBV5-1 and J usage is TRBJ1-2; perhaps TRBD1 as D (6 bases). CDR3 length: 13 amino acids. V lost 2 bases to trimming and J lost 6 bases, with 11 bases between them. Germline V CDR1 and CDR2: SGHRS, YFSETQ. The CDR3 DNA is TGCGCCAGCAGCTTCTCGGGGGGCGATGGCTACACCTTC. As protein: CASSFSGGDGYTF.

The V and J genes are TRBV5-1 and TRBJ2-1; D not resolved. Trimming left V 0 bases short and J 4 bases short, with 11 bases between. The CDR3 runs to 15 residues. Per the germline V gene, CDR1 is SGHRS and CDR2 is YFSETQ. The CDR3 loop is CASSLGPQTYNEQFF. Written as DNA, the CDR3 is TGCGCCAGCAGCTTGGGCCCCCAGACTTACAATGAGCAGTTCTTC.

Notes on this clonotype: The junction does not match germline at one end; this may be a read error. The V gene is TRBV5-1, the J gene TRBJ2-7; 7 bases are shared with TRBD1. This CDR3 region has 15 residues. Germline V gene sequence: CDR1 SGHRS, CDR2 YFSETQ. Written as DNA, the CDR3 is TGCGCCGGCAGCCCGGGGACAGCACTCAACTACGAGCAGTACTTC. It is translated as CAGSPGTALNYEQYF.

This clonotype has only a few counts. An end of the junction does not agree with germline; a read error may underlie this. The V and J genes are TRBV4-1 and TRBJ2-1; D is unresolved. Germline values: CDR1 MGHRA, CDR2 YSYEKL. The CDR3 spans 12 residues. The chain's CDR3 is CASSQVGNEQFF. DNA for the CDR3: TGTGCCAGCAGCCAAGTGGGGAATGAGCAGTTCTTC.